The source of this TCR beta chain is a study of long-term antiretroviral therapy in people with HIV. V was trimmed by 2 bases and J by 7 bases, leaving 11 bases between them. The CDR3 spans 14 residues. CDR1 and CDR2 from the germline V gene are SNHLY and FYNNEI. As for this clone: The antigen is unknown.

The study, taken as a whole, reports: ART adherence, viral resistance and therapy changes went undocumented. Spans of CDR3 length were tighter for HIV repertoires than for controls.

At survey level, the immunoSEQ assay was run in its v3.0 version. Libraries were prepared by immunoSEQ multiplex PCR; TCRdb keeps only in-frame clonotypes and omits some of them. The profile shows about 24,000 clones, 80% to 85% of them singletons. The sequence was collected from a woman younger than 35 with HIV. The chain is built from TRBV2 and TRBJ2-2; no clear D gene. The source was unsorted PBMCs, collected at the start of antiretroviral therapy, before treatment. The CDR3 reads CASSESPGGGELFF. DNA of the CDR3: TGTGCCAGCAGTGAATCTCCGGGCGGCGGGGAGCTGTTTTTT.